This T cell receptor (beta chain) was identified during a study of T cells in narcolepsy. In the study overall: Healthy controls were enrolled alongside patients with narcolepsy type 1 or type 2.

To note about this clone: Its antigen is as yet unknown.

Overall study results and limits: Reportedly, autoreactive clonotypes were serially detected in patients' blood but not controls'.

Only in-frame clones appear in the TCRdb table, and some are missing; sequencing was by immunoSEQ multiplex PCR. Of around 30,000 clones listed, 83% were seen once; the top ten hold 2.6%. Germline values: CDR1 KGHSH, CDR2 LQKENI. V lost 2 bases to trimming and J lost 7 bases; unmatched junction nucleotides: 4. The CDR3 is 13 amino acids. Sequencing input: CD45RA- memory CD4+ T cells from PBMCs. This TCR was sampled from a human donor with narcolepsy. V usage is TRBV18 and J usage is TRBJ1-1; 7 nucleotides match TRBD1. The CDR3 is CASSPYRGGEAFF. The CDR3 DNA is TGTGCCAGCTCACCATACAGGGGCGGTGAAGCTTTCTTT.